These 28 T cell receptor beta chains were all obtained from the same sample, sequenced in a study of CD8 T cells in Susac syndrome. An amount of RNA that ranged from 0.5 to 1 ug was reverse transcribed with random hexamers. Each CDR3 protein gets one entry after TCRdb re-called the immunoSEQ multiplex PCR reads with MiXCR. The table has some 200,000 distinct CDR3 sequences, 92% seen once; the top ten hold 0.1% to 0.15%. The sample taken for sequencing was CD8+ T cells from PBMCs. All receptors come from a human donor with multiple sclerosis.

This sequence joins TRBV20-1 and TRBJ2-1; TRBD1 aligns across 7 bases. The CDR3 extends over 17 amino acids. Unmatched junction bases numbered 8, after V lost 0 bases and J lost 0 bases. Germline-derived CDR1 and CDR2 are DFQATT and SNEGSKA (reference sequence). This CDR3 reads CSARDPIGQDSYNEQFF. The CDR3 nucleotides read TGCAGTGCTAGAGATCCCATCGGACAGGACTCCTACAATGAGCAGTTCTTC.

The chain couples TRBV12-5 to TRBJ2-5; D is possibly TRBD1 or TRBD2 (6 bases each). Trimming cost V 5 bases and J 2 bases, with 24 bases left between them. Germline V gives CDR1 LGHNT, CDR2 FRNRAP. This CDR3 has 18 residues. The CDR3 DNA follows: TGTGCTAGTGGTCCGGCCGGGGGCTTCAGGCGAGGGCAAGAGACCCAGTACTTC. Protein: CASGPAGGFRRGQETQYF.

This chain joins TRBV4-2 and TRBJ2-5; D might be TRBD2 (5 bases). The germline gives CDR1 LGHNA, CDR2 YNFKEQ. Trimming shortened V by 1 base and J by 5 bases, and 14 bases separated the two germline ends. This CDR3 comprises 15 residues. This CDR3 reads CASSQGNGPGETQYF. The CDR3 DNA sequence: TGTGCCAGCAGCCAAGGAAACGGTCCGGGGGAGACCCAGTACTTC.

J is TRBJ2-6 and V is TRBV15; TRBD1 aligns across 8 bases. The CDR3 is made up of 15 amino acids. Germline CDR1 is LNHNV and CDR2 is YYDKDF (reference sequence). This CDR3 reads CAAGTGYSGANVLTF. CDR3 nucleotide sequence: TGTGCGGCCGGGACAGGATACTCTGGGGCCAACGTCCTGACTTTC. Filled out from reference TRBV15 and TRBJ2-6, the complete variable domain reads DAMVIQNPRYQVTQFGKPVTLSCSQTLNHNVMYWYQQKSSQAPKLLFHYYDKDFNNEADTPDNFQSRRPNTSFCFLDIRSPGLGDTAMYLCAAGTGYSGANVLTFGAGSRLTVL.

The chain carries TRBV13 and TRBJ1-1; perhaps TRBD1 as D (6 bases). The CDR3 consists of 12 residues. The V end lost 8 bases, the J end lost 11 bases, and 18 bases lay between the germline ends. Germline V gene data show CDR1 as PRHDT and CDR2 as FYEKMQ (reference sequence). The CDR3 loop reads CASRLTGADAFF. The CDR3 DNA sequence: TGTGCCAGCCGATTAACGGGGGCGGACGCTTTCTTT. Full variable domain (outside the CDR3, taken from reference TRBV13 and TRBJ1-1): AAGVIQSPRHLIKEKRETATLKCYPIPRHDTVYWYQQGPGQDPQFLISFYEKMQSDKGSIPDRFSAQQFSDYHSELNMSSLELGDSALYFCASRLTGADAFFGQGTRLTVV.

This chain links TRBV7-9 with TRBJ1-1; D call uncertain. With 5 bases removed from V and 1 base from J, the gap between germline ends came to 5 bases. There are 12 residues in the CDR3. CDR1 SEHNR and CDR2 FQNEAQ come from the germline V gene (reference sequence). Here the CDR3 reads CASSQQNTEAFF. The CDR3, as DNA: TGTGCCAGCAGCCAACAGAACACTGAAGCTTTCTTT.

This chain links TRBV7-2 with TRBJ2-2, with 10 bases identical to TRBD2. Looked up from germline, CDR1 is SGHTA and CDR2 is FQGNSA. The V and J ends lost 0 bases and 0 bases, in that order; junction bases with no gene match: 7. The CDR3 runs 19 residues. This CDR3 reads CASSLAPTSGASNTGELFF. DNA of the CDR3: TGTGCCAGCAGCTTAGCGCCTACTAGCGGGGCTTCGAACACCGGGGAGCTGTTTTTT. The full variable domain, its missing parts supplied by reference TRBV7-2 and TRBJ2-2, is GAGVSQSPSNKVTEKGKDVELRCDPISGHTALYWYRQSLGQGLEFLIYFQGNSAPDKSGLPSDRFSAERTGGSVSTLTIQRTQQEDSAVYLCASSLAPTSGASNTGELFFGEGSRLTVL.

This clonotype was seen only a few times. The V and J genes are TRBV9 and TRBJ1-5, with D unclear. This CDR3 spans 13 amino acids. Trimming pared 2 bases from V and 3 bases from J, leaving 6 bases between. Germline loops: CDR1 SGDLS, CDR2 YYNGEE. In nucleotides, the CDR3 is TGTGCCAGCAGCGTCGGCGACAATCAGCCCCAGCATTTT. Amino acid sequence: CASSVGDNQPQHF. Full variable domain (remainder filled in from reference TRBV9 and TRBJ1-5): DSGVTQTPKHLITATGQRVTLRCSPRSGDLSVYWYQQSLDQGLQFLIQYYNGEERAKGNILERFSAQQFPDLHSELNLSSLELGDSALYFCASSVGDNQPQHFGDGTRLSIL.

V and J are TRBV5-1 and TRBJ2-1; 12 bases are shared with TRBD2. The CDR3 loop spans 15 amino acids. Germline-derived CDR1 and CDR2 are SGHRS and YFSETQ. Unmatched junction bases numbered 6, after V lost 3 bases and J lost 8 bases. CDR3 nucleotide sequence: TGCGCCAGCAGCTACACTAGCGGGAGGTTCGATGAGCAGTTCTTC. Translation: CASSYTSGRFDEQFF.

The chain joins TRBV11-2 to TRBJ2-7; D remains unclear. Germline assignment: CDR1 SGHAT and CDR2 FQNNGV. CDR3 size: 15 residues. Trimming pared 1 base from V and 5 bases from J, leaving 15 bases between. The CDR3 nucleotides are TGTGCCAGCAGCTTAGTCTACAGTGAACTCCACGAGCAGTACTTC. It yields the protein CASSLVYSELHEQYF.

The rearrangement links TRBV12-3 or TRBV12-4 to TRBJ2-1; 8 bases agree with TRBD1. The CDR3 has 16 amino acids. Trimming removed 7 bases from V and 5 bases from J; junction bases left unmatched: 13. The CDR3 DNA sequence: TGTGCCAGCACCCATAGTACGGACAGGGCTCACAATGAGCAGTTCTTC. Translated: CASTHSTDRAHNEQFF.

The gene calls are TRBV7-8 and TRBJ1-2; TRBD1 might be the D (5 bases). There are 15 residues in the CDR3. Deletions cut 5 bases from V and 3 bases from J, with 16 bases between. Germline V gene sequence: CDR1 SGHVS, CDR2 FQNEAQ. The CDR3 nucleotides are TGTGCCAGCAGCCACTCCCGGACACCTTACTATGGCTACACCTTC. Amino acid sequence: CASSHSRTPYYGYTF.

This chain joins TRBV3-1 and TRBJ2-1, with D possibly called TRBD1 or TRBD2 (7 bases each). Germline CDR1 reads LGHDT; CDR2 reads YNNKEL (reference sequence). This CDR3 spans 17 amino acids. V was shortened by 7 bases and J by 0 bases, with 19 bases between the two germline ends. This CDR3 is CASTQGGIAASYNEQFF. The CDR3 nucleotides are TGTGCCAGCACCCAGGGGGGGATAGCGGCCTCCTACAATGAGCAGTTCTTC.

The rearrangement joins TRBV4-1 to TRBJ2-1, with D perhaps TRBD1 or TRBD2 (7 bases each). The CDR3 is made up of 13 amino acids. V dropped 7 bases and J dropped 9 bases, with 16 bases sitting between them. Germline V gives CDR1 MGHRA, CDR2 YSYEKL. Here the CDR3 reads CASMVPGGGEQFF. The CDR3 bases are TGCGCCAGCATGGTCCCAGGGGGGGGTGAGCAGTTCTTC.

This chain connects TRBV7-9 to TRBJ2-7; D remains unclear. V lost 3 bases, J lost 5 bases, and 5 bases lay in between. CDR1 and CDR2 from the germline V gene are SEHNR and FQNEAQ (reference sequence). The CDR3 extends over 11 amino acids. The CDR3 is CASSFTNEQYF. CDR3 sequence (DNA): TGTGCCAGCAGCTTCACGAACGAGCAGTACTTC.

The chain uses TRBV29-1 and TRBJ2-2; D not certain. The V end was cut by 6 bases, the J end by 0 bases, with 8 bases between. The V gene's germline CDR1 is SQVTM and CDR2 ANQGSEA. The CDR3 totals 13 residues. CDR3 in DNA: TGCAGCGTCAATCCCGCGAACACCGGGGAGCTGTTTTTT. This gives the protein CSVNPANTGELFF.

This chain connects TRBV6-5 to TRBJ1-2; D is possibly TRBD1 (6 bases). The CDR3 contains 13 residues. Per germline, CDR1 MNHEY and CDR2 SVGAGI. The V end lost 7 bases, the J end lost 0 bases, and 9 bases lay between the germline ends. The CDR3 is CASTQGPNYGYTF. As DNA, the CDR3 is TGTGCCAGCACCCAGGGGCCTAACTATGGCTACACCTTC.

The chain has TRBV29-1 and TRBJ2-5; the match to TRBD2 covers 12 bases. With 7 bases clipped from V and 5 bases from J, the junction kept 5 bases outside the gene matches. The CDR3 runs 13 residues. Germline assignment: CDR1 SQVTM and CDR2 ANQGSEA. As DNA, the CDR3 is TGCAGCGGAAAGGGACTAGCGGGCGAGACCCAGTACTTC. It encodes CSGKGLAGETQYF.

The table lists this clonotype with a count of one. CDR3 DNA sequence: TGTGCCAGCAGCGCCCCGGTAGCGGGAGAGGGAAACATTCAGTACTTC. Protein: CASSAPVAGEGNIQYF. The rearrangement links TRBV7-9 to TRBJ2-4; 9 bases line up with TRBD2. This CDR3 contains 16 residues. V lost 5 bases, J lost 6 bases, and 11 bases stayed unmatched. Germline V gene sequence: CDR1 SEHNR, CDR2 FQNEAQ (reference sequence).

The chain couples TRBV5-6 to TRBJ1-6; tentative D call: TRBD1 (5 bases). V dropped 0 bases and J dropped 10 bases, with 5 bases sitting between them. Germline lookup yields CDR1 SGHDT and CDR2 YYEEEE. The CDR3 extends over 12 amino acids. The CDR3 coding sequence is TGTGCCAGCAGCTTGGGGACATCACCCCTCCACTTT. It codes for CASSLGTSPLHF.

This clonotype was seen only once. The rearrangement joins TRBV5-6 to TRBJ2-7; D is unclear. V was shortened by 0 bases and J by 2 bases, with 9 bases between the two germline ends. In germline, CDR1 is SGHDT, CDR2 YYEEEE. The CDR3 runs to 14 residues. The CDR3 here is CASSLGARTYEQYF. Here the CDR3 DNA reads TGTGCCAGCAGCTTGGGGGCGCGGACCTACGAGCAGTACTTC.

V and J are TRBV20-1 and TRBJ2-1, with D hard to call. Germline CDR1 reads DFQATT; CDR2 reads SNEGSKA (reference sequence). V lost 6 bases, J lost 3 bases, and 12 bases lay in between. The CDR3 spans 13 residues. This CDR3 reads CSARVLNYNEQFF. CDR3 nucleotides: TGCAGTGCCCGCGTTTTGAACTACAATGAGCAGTTCTTC.

DNA for the CDR3: TGCGCCAGCAGCCCCCCTAGGGCGGAGACCCAGTACTTC. It encodes CASSPPRAETQYF. The J gene is TRBJ2-5, the V gene TRBV4-1; D uncertain. The germline gives CDR1 MGHRA, CDR2 YSYEKL. Trimming took 4 bases from V and 5 from J, leaving 11 bases between them. The CDR3 loop spans 13 amino acids.

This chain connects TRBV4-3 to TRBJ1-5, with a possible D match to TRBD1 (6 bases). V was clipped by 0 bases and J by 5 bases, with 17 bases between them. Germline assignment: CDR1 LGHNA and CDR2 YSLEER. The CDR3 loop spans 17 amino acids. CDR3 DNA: TGCGCCAGCAGCCAAGATCGACGTTTCGGGGGCTATCAGCCCCAGCATTTT. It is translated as CASSQDRRFGGYQPQHF.

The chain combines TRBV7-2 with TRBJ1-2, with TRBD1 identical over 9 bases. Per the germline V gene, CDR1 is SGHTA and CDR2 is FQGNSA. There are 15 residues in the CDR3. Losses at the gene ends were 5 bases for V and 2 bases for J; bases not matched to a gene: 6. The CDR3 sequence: CASSPWTGENYGYTF. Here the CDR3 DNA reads TGTGCCAGCAGCCCTTGGACAGGGGAAAACTATGGCTACACCTTC. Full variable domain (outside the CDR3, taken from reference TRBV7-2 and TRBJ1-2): GAGVSQSPSNKVTEKGKDVELRCDPISGHTALYWYRQSLGQGLEFLIYFQGNSAPDKSGLPSDRFSAERTGGSVSTLTIQRTQQEDSAVYLCASSPWTGENYGYTFGSGTRLTVV.

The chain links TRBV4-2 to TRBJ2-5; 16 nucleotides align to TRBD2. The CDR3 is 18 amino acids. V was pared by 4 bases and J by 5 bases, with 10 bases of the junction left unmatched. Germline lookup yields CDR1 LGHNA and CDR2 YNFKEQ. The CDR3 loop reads CASSRGTSGRAIPETQYF. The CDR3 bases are TGTGCCAGCAGCCGAGGGACTAGCGGGAGGGCAATCCCGGAGACCCAGTACTTC.

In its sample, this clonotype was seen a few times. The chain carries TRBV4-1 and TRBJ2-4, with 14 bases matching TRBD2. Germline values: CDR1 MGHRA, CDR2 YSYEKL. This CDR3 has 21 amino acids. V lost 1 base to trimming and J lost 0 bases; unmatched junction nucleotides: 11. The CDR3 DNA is TGCGCCAGCAGCCAAGGTTACTTGACTAGCGGGAGGGATCTAGCCAAAAACATTCAGTACTTC. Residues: CASSQGYLTSGRDLAKNIQYF.

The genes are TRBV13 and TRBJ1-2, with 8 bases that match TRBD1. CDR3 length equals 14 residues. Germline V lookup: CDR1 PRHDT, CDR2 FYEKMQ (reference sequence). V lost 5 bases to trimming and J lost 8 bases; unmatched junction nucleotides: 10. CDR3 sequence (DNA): TGTGCCAGCAGCACTGAGAAGACAGGGGACGGCTACACCTTC. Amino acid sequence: CASSTEKTGDGYTF.